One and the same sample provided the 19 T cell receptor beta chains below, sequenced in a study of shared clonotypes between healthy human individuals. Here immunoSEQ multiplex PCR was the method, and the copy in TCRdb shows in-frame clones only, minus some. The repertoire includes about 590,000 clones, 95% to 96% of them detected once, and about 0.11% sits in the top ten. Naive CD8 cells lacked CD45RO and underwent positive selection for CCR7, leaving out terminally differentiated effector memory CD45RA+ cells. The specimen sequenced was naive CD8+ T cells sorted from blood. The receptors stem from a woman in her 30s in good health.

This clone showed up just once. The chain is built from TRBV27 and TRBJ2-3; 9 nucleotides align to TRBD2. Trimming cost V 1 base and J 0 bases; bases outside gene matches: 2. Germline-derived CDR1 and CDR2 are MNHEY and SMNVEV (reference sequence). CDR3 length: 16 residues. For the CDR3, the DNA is TGTGCCAGCAGTTTATTAGCGGGGGATAGCACAGATACGCAGTATTTT. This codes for CASSLLAGDSTDTQYF.

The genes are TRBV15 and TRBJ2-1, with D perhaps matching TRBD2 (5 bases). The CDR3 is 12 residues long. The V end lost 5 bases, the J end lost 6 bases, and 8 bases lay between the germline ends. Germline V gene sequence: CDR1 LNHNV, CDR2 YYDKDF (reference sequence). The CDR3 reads CATSGSLNEQFF. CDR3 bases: TGTGCCACCAGCGGGAGTCTCAATGAGCAGTTCTTC.

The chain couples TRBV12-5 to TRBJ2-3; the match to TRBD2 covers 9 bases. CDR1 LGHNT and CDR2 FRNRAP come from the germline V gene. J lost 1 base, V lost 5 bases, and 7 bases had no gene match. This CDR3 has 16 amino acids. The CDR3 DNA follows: TGTGCTAGTGGTCTCCAGCTAGCGGGACGCACAGATACGCAGTATTTT. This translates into CASGLQLAGRTDTQYF.

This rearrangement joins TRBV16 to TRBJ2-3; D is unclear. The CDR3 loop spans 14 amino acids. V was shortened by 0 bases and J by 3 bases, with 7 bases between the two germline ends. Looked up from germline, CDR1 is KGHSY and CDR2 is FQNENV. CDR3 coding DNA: TGTGCCAGCAGCCAATCCCCCGGAACAGATACGCAGTATTTT. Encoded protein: CASSQSPGTDTQYF.

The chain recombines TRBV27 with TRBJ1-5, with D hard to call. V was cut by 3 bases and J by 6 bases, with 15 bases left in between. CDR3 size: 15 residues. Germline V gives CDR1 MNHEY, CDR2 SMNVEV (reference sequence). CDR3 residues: CASSLFGSAGQPQHF. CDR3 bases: TGTGCCAGCAGTTTGTTTGGGTCGGCCGGTCAGCCCCAGCATTTT.

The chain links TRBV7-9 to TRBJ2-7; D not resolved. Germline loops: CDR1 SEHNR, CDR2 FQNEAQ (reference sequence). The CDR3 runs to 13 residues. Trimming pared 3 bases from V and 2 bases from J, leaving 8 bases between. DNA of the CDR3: TGTGCCAGCAGCTTCGAGAGTACCTACGAGCAGTACTTC. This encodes CASSFESTYEQYF.

Here the CDR3 reads CATSARSVGRTEAFF. CDR3 nucleotide sequence: TGTGCCACCAGCGCCCGTAGCGTGGGGAGAACTGAAGCTTTCTTT. The chain has TRBV15 and TRBJ1-1; D is ambiguous. This CDR3 spans 15 amino acids. Germline V lookup: CDR1 LNHNV, CDR2 YYDKDF (reference sequence). Between the trimmed V and J ends, which lost 5 bases and 5 bases, there was a span of 18 bases.

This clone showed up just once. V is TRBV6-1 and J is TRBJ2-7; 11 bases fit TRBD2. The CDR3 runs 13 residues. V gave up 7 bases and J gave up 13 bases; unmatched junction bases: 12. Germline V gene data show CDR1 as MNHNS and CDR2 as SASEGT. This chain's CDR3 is CASKLAGDPSCYF. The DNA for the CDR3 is TGTGCCAGCAAACTAGCGGGAGACCCGTCTTGCTACTTC.

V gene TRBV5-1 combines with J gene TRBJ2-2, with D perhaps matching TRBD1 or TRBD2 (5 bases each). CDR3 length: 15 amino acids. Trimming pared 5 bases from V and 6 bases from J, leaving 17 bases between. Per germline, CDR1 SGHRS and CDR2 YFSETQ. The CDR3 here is CASSLGDRFAGELFF. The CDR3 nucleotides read TGCGCCAGCAGTCTGGGGGATAGGTTCGCCGGGGAGCTGTTTTTT.

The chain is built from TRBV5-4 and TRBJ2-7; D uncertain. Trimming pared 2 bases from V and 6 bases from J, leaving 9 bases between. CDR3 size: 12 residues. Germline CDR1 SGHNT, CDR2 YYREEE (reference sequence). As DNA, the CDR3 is TGTGCCAGCAGCTTCGGGCCCCTCGAGCAGTACTTC. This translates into CASSFGPLEQYF.

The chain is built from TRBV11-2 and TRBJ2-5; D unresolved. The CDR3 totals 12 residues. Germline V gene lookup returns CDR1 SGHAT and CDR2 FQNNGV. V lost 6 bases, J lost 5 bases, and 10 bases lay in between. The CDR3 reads CASRENWETQYF. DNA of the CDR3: TGTGCCAGCAGGGAAAACTGGGAGACCCAGTACTTC.

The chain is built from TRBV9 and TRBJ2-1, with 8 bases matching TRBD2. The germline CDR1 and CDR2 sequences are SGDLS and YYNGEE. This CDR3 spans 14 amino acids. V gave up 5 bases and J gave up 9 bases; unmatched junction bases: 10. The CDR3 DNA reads TGTGCCAGCAGGGCGGGGGGTGGTGACGGTGAGCAGTTCTTC. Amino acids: CASRAGGGDGEQFF. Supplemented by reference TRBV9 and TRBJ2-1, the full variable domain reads DSGVTQTPKHLITATGQRVTLRCSPRSGDLSVYWYQQSLDQGLQFLIQYYNGEERAKGNILERFSAQQFPDLHSELNLSSLELGDSALYFCASRAGGGDGEQFFGPGTRLTVL.

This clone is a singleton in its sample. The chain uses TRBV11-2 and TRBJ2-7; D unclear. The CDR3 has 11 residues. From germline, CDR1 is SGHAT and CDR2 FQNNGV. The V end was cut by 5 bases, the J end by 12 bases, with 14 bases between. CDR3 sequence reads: CASSLTPGLYF. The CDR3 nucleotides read TGTGCCAGCAGCCTAACTCCCGGGTTGTACTTC.

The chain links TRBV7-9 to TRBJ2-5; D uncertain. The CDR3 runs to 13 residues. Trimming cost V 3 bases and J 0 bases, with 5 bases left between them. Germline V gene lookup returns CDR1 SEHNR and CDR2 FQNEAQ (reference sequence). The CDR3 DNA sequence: TGTGCCAGCAGCTTCGACTACCAAGAGACCCAGTACTTC. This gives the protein CASSFDYQETQYF.

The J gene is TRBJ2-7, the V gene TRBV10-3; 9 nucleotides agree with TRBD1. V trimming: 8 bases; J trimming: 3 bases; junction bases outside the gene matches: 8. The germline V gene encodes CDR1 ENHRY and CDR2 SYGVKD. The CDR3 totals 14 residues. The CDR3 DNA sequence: TGTGCCATCGGAGCCGGGACAGGGATCTACGAGCAGTACTTC. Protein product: CAIGAGTGIYEQYF.

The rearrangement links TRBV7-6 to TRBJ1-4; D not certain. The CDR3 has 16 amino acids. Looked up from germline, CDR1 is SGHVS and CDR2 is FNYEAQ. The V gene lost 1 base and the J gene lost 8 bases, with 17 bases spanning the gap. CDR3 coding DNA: TGTGCCAGCAGCTTAGAAGTCAATCAAGAAGGCGAAAAACTGTTTTTT. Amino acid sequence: CASSLEVNQEGEKLFF. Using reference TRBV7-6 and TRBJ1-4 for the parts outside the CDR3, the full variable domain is GAGVSQSPRYKVTKRGQDVALRCDPISGHVSLYWYRQALGQGPEFLTYFNYEAQQDKSGLPNDRFSAERPEGSISTLTIQRTEQRDSAMYRCASSLEVNQEGEKLFFGSGTQLSVL.

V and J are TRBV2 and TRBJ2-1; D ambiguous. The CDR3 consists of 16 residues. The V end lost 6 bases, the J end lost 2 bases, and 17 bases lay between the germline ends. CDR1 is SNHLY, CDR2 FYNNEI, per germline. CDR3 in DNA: TGTGCCAGCAGATCGGTACTTGCGGATCCCTACAATGAGCAGTTCTTC. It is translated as CASRSVLADPYNEQFF.

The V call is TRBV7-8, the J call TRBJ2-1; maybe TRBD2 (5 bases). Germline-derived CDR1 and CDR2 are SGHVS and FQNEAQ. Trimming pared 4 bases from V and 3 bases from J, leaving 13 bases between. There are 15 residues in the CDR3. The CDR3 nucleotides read TGTGCCAGCAGCTCCCCGGAGGAAGGCTACAATGAGCAGTTCTTC. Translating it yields CASSSPEEGYNEQFF.

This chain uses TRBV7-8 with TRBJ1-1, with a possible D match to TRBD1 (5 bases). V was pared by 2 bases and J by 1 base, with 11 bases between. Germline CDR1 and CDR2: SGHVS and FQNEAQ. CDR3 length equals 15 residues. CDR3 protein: CASSLSGHRNTEAFF. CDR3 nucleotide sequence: TGTGCCAGCAGCTTATCTGGACACAGGAACACTGAAGCTTTCTTT.